This T cell receptor beta chain derives from a study of OX40 agonist ivuxolimab in advanced cancers. Broader study findings: Mean expanded clone counts were higher in CD8+ than CD4+ T cells. Clones of CD4+ and CD8+ blood T cells grew by week 6 at doses of 0.1 to 3.0 mg/kg. Among the nonresponders, some also had low normalized T-cell clonal expansion. Low clonal expansion, among the lowest seen, marked partial responders at 0.1-3.0 mg/kg.

As to this clone: Its antigen remains unidentified.

The data were produced by immunoSEQ multiplex PCR, yet TCRdb's version contains in-frame clones alone and is incomplete. The data show roughly 60,000 clones, about 83% seen once. Source: CD4+ or CD8+ T cells sorted from blood, taken in a trial of the OX40 agonist ivuxolimab. The TCR comes from an adult with an advanced solid tumor such as melanoma, head and neck, liver or kidney cancer.

As DNA, the CDR3 is TGTGCCAGCAGCTTAGTAGCTAGCGGGGCCTACGAGCAGTACTTC. Translated, it gives CASSLVASGAYEQYF. The genes are TRBV7-2 and TRBJ2-7; 9 nucleotides match TRBD2. The germline CDR1 and CDR2 sequences are SGHTA and FQGNSA. The CDR3 length is 15 residues. V shed 1 base and J 2 bases; nucleotides not matched to a gene: 3.